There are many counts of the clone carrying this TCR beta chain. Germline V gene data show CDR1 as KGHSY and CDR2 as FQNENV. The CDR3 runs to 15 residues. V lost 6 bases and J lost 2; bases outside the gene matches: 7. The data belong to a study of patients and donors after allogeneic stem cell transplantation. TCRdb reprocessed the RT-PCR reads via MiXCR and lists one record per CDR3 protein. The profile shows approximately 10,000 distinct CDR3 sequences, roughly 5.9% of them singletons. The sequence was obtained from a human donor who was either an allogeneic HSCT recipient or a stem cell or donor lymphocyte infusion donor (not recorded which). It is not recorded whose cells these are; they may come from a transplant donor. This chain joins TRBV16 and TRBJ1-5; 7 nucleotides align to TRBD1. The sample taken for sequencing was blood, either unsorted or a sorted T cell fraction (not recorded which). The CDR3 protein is CASSPWTGRNQPQHF. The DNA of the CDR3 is TGTGCCAGCAGTCCCTGGACAGGCCGCAATCAGCCCCAGCATTTT.